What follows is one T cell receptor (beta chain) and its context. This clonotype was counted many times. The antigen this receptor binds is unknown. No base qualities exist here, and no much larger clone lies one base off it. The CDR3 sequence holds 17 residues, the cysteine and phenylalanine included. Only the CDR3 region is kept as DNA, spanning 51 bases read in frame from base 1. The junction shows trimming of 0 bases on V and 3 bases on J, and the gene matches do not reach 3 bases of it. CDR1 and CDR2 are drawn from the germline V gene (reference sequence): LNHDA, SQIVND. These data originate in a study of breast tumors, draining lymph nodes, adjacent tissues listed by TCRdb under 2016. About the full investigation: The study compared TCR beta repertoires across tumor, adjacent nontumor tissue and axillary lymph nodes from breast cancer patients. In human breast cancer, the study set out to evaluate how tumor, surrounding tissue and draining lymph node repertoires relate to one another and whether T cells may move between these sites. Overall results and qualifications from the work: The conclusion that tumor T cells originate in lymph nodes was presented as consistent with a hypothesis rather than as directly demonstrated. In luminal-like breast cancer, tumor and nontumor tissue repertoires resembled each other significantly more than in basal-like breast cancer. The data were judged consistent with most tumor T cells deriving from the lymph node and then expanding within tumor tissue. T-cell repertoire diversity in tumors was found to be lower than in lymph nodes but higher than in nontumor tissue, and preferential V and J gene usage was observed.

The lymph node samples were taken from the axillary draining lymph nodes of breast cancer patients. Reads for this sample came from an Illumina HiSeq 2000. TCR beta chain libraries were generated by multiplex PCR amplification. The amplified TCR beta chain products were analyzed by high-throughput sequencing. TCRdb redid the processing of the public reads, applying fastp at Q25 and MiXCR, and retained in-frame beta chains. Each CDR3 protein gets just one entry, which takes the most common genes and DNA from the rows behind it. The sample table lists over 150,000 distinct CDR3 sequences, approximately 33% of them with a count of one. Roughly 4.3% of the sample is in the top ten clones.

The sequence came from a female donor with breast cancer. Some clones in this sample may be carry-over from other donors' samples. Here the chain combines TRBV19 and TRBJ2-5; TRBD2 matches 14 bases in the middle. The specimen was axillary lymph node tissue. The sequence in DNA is TGTGCCAGTAGTATAGATCTGGGACTAGCGGGGGAAGAGACCCAGTACTTC. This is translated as CASSIDLGLAGEETQYF.